This T cell receptor (beta chain) was recovered during a study of low-dose radiotherapy and immunotherapy resistance in tumors. Study-wide context: Patients were treated with intravenous nivolumab at 240 mg every two weeks and were also dosed with ipilimumab at 1 mg/kg every six weeks.

Alpha- and beta-chain coverage of first-strand cDNA came from TRAV- and TRBV-specific primers. TCRs were put through approximately 20 PCR cycles of amplification with Phusion. A constant-region primer and the V-primer adapter served as the primer pair. Using its own MiXCR run on the reads, TCRdb lists one record per CDR3 protein. In the table there are under 95,000 distinct CDR3 sequences, less than 20% of which are singletons. Time point in this sample: after trial treatment. Treatment meaning: LDRT plus nivolumab, ipilimumab, low-dose cyclophosphamide and aspirin (RACIN trial). Qualifying patients carried advanced solid tumors devoid of tumor-infiltrating lymphocytes. V dropped 5 bases and J dropped 4 bases, with 14 bases sitting between them. Germline lookup yields CDR1 SGHTA and CDR2 FQGTGA. The CDR3 sequence is 14 residues long. Ten or more counts support this clonotype.

The receptor was isolated from a male donor with prostate cancer. The sequences come from PBMCs, collected after low-dose radiotherapy plus immunotherapy. The chain employs TRBV7-3 and TRBJ2-5; maybe TRBD1 (6 bases). The CDR3 is CASSPGQSGETQYF. The CDR3 coding sequence is TGTGCCAGCAGCCCAGGACAGTCGGGAGAGACCCAGTACTTC.